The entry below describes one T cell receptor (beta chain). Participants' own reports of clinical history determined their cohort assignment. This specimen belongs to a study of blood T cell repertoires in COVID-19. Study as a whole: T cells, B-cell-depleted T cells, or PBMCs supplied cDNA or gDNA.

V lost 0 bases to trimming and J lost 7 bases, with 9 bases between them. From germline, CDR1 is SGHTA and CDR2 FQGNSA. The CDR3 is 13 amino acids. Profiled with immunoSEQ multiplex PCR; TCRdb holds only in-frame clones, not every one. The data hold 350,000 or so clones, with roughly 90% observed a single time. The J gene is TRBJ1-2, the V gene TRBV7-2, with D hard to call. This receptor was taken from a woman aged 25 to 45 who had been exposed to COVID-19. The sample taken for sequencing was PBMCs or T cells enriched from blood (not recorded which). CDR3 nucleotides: TGTGCCAGCAGCTTAGCAGCCGCTGGTGGCTACACCTTC. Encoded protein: CASSLAAAGGYTF.